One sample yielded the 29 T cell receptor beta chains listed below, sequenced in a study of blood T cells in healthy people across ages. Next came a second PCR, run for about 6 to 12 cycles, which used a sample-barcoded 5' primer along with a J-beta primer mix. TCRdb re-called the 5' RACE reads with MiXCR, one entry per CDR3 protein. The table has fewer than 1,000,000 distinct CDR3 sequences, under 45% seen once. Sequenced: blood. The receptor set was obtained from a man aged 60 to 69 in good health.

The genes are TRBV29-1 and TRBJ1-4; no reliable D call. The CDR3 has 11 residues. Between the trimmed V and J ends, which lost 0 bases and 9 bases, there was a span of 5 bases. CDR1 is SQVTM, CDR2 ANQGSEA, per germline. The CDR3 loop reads CSVEEGQKLFF. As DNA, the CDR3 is TGCAGCGTTGAAGAAGGGCAAAAACTGTTTTTT.

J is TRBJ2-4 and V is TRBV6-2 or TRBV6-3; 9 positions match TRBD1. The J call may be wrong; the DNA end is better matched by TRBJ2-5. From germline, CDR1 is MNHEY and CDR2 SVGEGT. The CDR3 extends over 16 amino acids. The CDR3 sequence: CASRRANRGRGETQYF. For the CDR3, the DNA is TGTGCCAGCAGACGGGCCAACAGGGGGCGTGGGGAGACCCAGTACTTC.

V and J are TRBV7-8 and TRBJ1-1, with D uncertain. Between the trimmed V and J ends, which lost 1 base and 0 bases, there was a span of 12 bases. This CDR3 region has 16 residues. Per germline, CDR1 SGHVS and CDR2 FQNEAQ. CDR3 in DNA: TGTGCCAGCAGCTTAGTGGCGGGTGGTATGAACACTGAAGCTTTCTTT. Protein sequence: CASSLVAGGMNTEAFF.

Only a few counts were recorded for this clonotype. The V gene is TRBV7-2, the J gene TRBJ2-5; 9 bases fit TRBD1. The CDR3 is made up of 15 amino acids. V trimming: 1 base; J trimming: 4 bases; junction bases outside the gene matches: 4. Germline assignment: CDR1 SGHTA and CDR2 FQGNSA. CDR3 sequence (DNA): TGTACCAGCAGCTTAGGGGACAGGGACAGAGAGACCCAGTACTTC. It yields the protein CTSSLGDRDRETQYF.

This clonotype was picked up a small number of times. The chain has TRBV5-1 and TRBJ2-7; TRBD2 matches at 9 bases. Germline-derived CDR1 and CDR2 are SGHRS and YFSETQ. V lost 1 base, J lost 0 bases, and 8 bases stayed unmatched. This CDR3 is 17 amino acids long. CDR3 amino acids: CASSLSVTSGYSYEQYF. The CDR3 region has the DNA TGCGCCAGCAGCTTGTCTGTAACTAGCGGGTACTCCTACGAGCAGTACTTC.

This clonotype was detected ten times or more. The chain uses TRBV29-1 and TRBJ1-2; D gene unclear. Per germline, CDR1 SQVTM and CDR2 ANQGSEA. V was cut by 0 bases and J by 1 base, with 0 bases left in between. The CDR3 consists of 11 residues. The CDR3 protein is CSVEDNYGYTF. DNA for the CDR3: TGCAGCGTTGAAGATAACTATGGCTACACCTTC.

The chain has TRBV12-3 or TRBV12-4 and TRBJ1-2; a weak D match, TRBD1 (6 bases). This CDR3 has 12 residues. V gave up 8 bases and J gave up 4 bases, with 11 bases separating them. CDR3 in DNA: TGTGCCAGCCGCGGGGGGGCCTATGGCTACACCTTC. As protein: CASRGGAYGYTF.

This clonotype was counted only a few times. The CDR3 reads CASSPPGRGYTF. CDR3 nucleotide sequence: TGTGCCAGCAGCCCCCCAGGGAGAGGCTACACCTTC. The rearrangement uses TRBV7-2 and TRBJ1-2; D may be TRBD1 (5 bases). CDR3 length: 12 residues. The V gene lost 5 bases and the J gene lost 8 bases, with 12 bases spanning the gap. CDR1 SGHTA and CDR2 FQGNSA come from the germline V gene.

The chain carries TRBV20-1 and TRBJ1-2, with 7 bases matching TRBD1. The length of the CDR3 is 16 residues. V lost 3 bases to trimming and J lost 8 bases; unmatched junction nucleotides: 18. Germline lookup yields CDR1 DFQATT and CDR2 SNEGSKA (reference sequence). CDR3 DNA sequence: TGCAGTGCTAGGTCGATACTGACAGGGTTACGGGAAGGCTACACCTTC. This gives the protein CSARSILTGLREGYTF.

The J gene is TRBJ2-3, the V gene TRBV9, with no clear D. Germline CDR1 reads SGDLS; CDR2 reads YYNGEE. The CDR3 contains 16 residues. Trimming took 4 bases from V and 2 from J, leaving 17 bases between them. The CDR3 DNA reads TGTGCCAGCAGCCCAGAAGCCCAGCACTCCACAGATACGCAGTATTTT. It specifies CASSPEAQHSTDTQYF.

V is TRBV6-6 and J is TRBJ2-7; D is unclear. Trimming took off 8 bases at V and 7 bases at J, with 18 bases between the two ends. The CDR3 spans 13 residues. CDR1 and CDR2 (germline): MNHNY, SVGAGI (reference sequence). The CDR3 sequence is CASHGLLAREQYF. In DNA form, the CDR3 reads TGTGCCAGCCATGGGCTTTTAGCCCGGGAGCAGTACTTC.

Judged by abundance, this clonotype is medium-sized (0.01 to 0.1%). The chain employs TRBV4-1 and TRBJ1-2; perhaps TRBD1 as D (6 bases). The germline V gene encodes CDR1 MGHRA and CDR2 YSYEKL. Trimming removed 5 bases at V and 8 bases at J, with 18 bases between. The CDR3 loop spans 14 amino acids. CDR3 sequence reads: CASSSPGGGRGYTF. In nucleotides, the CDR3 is TGCGCCAGCAGCTCCCCGGGTGGGGGGCGAGGCTACACCTTC.

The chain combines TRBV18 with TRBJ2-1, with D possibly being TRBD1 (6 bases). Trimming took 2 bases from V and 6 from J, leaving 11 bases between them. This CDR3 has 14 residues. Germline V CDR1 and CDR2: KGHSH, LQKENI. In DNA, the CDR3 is TGTGCCAGCTCACCATTTTCACAGGGCAATGAGCAGTTCTTC. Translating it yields CASSPFSQGNEQFF. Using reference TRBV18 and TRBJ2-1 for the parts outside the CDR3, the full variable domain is NAGVMQNPRHLVRRRGQEARLRCSPMKGHSHVYWYRQLPEEGLKFMVYLQKENIIDESGMPKERFSAEFPKEGPSILRIQQVVRGDSAAYFCASSPFSQGNEQFFGPGTRLTVL.

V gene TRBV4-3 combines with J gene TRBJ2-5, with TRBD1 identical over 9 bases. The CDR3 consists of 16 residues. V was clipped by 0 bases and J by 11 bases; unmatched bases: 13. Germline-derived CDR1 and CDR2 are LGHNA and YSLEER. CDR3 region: CASSQEGGQGGDEQYF. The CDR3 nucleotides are TGCGCCAGCAGCCAAGAGGGGGGACAGGGAGGCGATGAGCAGTACTTC.

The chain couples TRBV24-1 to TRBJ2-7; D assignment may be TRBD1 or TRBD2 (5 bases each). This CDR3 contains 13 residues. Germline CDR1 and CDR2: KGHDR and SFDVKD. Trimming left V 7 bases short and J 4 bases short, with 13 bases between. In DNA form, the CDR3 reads TGTGCCACCAGACAGGAGGAAGGGTACGAGCAGTACTTC. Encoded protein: CATRQEEGYEQYF.

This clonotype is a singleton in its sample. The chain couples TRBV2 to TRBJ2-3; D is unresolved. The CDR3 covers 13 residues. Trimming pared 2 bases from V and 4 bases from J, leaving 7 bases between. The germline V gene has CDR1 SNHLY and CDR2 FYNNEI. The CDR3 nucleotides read TGTGCCAGCAGTGAACCTAGTCCAGATACGCAGTATTTT. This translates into CASSEPSPDTQYF.

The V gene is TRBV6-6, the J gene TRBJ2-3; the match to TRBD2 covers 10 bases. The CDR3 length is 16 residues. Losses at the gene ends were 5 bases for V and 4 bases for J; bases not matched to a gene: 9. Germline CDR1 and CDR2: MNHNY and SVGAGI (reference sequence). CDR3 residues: CASSLMSGGGADTQYF. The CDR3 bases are TGTGCCAGCAGTCTTATGAGCGGGGGGGGCGCAGATACGCAGTATTTT.

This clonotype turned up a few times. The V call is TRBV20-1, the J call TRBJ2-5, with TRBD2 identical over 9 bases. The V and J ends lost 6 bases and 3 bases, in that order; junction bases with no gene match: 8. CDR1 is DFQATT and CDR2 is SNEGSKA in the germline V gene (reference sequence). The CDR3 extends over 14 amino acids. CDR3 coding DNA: TGCAGTGCCCCTGGGACTAGCATCGAAGAGACCCAGTACTTC. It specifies CSAPGTSIEETQYF.

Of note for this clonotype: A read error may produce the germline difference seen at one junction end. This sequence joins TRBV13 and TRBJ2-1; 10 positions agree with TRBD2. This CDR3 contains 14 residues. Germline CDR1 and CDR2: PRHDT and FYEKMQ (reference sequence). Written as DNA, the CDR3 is TGTGCCAGCAGCGTAGGCCGGACTAGCGGAGAGCAGTTCTTC. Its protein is CASSVGRTSGEQFF.

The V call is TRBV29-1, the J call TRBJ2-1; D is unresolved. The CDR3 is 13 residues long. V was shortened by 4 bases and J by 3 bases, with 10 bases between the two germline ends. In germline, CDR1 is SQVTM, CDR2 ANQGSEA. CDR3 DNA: TGCAGCGTTGGGGGTCATATCTACAATGAGCAGTTCTTC. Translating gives CSVGGHIYNEQFF.

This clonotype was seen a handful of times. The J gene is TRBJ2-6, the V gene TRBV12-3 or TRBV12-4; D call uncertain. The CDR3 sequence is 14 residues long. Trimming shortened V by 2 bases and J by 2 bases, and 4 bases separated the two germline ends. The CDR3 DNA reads TGTGCCAGCAGTTTATTTACTGGGGCCAACGTCCTGACTTTC. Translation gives CASSLFTGANVLTF.

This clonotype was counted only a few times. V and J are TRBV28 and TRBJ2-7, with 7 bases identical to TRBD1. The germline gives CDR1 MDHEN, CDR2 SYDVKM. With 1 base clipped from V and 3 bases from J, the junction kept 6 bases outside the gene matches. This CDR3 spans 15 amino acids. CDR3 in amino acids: CASSLSTGFVYEQYF. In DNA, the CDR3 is TGTGCCAGCAGTTTATCGACAGGGTTTGTCTACGAGCAGTACTTC.

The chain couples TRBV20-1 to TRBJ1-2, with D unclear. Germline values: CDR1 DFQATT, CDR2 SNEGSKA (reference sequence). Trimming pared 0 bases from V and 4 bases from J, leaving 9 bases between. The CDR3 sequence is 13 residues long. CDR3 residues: CSARDLPGYGYTF. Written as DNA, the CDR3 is TGCAGTGCTAGAGATCTACCGGGCTATGGCTACACCTTC.

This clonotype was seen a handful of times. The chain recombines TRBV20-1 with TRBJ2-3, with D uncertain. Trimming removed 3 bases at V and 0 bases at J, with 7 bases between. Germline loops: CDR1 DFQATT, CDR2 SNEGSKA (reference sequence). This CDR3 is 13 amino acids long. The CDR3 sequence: CSASLDSTDTQYF. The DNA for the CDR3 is TGCAGTGCTAGCCTGGACAGCACAGATACGCAGTATTTT.

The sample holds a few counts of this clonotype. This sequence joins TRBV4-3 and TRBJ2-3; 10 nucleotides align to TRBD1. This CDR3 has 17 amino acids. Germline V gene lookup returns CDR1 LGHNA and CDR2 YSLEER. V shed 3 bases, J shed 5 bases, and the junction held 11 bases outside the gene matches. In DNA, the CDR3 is TGCGCCAGCAGCCAGAAGGGGACAGGGGCTAAGGAAGATACGCAGTATTTT. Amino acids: CASSQKGTGAKEDTQYF.

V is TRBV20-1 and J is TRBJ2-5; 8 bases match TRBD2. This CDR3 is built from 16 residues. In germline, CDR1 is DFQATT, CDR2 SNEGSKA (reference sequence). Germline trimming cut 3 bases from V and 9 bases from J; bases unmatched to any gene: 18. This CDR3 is CSASPTSGLRQEAQYF. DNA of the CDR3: TGCAGTGCTAGCCCCACTAGCGGACTAAGGCAGGAGGCCCAGTACTTC.

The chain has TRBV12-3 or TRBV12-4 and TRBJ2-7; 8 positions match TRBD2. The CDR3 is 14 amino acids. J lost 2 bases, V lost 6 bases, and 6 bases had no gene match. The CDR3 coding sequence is TGTGCCAGCAGCTCGGGACTAGGACCCTACGAGCAGTACTTC. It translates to CASSSGLGPYEQYF.

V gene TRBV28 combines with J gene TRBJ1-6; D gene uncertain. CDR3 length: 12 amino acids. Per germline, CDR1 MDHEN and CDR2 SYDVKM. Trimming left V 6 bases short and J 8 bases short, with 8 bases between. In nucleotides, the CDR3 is TGTGCCAGCAGAGTACAAGATTCACCCCTCCACTTT. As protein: CASRVQDSPLHF.

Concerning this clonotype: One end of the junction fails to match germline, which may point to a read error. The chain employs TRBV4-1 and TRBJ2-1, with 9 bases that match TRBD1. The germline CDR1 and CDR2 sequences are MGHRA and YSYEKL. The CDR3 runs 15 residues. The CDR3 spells CTSSRGDRDGNEQFF. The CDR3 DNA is TGCACCAGCAGCCGGGGGGACAGGGACGGCAATGAGCAGTTCTTC.